What follows is one TCR beta chain and its context. Its antigen is not identified. The data originate from a study of beta chain features in type 1 diabetes. Whole-study findings and limits: Moderately but significantly shorter TCRB CDR3s were found in Type 1 diabetes patients in all four CD4+ subsets.

CDR3 length: 13 amino acids. V dropped 5 bases and J dropped 7 bases, with 14 bases sitting between them. In germline, CDR1 is PRHDT, CDR2 FYEKMQ (reference sequence). cDNA synthesis used the whole RNA isolate, giving expressed TCRB sequences. Using immunoSEQ multiplex PCR, the repertoire was profiled, and TCRdb retains in-frame clones only, with some absent. The sample comprises more than 150,000 clones, approximately 10% of which are singletons, and 0.65% to 0.9% rests with the top ten. This TCR was sampled from a woman under 40 with type 1 diabetes. The J gene is TRBJ1-2, the V gene TRBV13; possibly TRBD1 for D (6 bases). The sequenced sample was central memory CD4+ T cells from blood. This CDR3 is CASSQPGVVGYTF. For the CDR3, the DNA is TGTGCCAGCAGCCAACCAGGGGTAGTTGGCTACACCTTC.